This T cell receptor beta chain derives from a study of T-cell memory formation after mild COVID-19. Study at large: For the most part, TCR clusters were specific to one donor.

One entry per CDR3 protein results from TCRdb running MiXCR on the 5' RACE reads. This table holds a few hundred thousand distinct CDR3 sequences, about an eighth found once. CDR1 is MNHNS, CDR2 SASEGT, per germline. The CDR3 is 13 residues long. Study-level results: Clones that contracted clustered mainly in CM and EM if CD4+ and in EMRA if CD8+. Day 15 to 85 contractors were CD4/CD8 balanced; later expanders leaned CD4+.

A note on this clonotype: What it binds is not known.

This TCR was sampled from a young man who had mild COVID-19 (a few samples of this study predate the infection). Cell type and time point are not known. V usage is TRBV6-1 and J usage is TRBJ1-1, with 12 bases fitting TRBD1. Sequencing used PBMCs or a T cell subset sorted from them (not recorded which). Here the CDR3 reads CDISWGDRGQAFF. The CDR3 DNA sequence: TGTGACATCTCCTGGGGGGACAGGGGGCAAGCTTTCTTT.